The text below deals with one T cell receptor (beta chain). Repertoires were generated with immunoSEQ multiplex PCR, while TCRdb's copy carries only in-frame clones and drops some. The sample lists millions of clones, 90% to 95% seen once, with under 0.15% in the top ten. This sample was included in a study of shared clonotypes between healthy human individuals. CDR1 SGHRS and CDR2 YFSETQ come from the germline V gene. CDR3 size: 15 residues. Between the trimmed V and J ends, which lost 6 bases and 3 bases, there was a span of 19 bases. Specimen: naive CD4+ T cells sorted from blood. Sample subset: CD45RA+ positively selected. This sequence joins TRBV5-1 and TRBJ2-7, with D possibly called TRBD1 or TRBD2 (6 bases each). The sequence was collected from a man aged 18 to 30 in good health. CDR3 in amino acids: CASNPEGGPIYEQYF. The CDR3 DNA sequence: TGCGCCAGCAACCCCGAAGGGGGGCCTATCTACGAGCAGTACTTC.